The 8 T cell receptor beta chains in this list originate from one sample, sequenced in a study of CD8 T cells in Susac syndrome. The authors reverse transcribed roughly 0.5 to 1 ug RNA with random hexamers. TCRdb re-called the immunoSEQ multiplex PCR reads with MiXCR, one entry per CDR3 protein. Counted here are 150,000 to 200,000 distinct CDR3 sequences, approximately 95% occurring once; the ten biggest clones make up around 0.15%. The sequenced sample was CD8+ T cells from PBMCs. These receptors originate from a human donor with multiple sclerosis.

The V call is TRBV7-9, the J call TRBJ1-2, with TRBD1 as a possible D gene (5 bases). The germline V and J ends were trimmed by 5 bases and 8 bases, with 15 bases remaining between them. The CDR3 loop spans 13 amino acids. Looked up from germline, CDR1 is SEHNR and CDR2 is FQNEAQ (reference sequence). The CDR3: CASSPLGTDGYTF. The CDR3 region has the DNA TGTGCCAGCAGCCCGCTCGGGACCGACGGCTACACCTTC.

This chain links TRBV13 with TRBJ2-2; weak D call: TRBD1 (5 bases). This CDR3 has 13 residues. From germline, CDR1 is PRHDT and CDR2 FYEKMQ (reference sequence). V lost 6 bases and J 4 bases, leaving 9 bases between the germline ends. For the CDR3, the DNA is TGTGCCAGCAGTCAACAGGTCACCGGGGAGCTGTTTTTT. This translates into CASSQQVTGELFF.

CDR3 loop: CASSLRSGISQPQHF. CDR3 DNA: TGTGCCAGCAGCCTCCGATCAGGAATCAGCCAGCCCCAGCATTTT. The chain links TRBV7-2 to TRBJ1-5, with unresolved D. The CDR3 is made up of 15 amino acids. CDR1 is SGHTA and CDR2 is FQGNSA in the germline V gene. Trimming left V 5 bases short and J 7 bases short, with 18 bases between.

The V gene is TRBV20-1, the J gene TRBJ2-7; 12 positions match TRBD2. The CDR3 is made up of 15 amino acids. V lost 1 base to trimming and J lost 4 bases; unmatched junction nucleotides: 5. Germline CDR1 is DFQATT and CDR2 is SNEGSKA (reference sequence). This CDR3 is CSARGLAGDPYEQYF. CDR3 DNA sequence: TGCAGTGCTAGAGGACTAGCGGGGGATCCTTACGAGCAGTACTTC.

The chain is built from TRBV7-9 and TRBJ1-1; 8 bases align to TRBD1. CDR1 and CDR2 from the germline V gene are SEHNR and FQNEAQ (reference sequence). The CDR3 runs to 15 residues. V trimming: 6 bases; J trimming: 3 bases; junction bases outside the gene matches: 9. CDR3 bases: TGTGCCAGCAGACTTGACAGGGGAGAACACACTGAAGCTTTCTTT. It translates to CASRLDRGEHTEAFF.

The V and J genes are TRBV18 and TRBJ2-5; D gene uncertain. The V end lost 2 bases, the J end lost 5 bases, and 6 bases lay between the germline ends. The CDR3 sequence is 12 residues long. CDR1 KGHSH and CDR2 LQKENI come from the germline V gene. The CDR3 protein is CASSPVSETQYF. CDR3 coding DNA: TGTGCCAGCTCACCAGTAAGCGAGACCCAGTACTTC. The full variable domain, with the rest looked up from reference TRBV18 and TRBJ2-5, is NAGVMQNPRHLVRRRGQEARLRCSPMKGHSHVYWYRQLPEEGLKFMVYLQKENIIDESGMPKERFSAEFPKEGPSILRIQQVVRGDSAAYFCASSPVSETQYFGPGTRLLVL.

This clonotype showed up just once. The J gene is TRBJ1-2, the V gene TRBV9; perhaps TRBD1 as D (5 bases). The CDR3 covers 11 residues. Trimming took 3 bases from V and 14 from J, leaving 14 bases between them. CDR1 and CDR2 from the germline V gene are SGDLS and YYNGEE. This CDR3 is CASSAAGHLTF. Here the CDR3 DNA reads TGTGCCAGCAGCGCTGCAGGGCACCTAACCTTC. Full variable domain (rest looked up from reference TRBV9 and TRBJ1-2): DSGVTQTPKHLITATGQRVTLRCSPRSGDLSVYWYQQSLDQGLQFLIQYYNGEERAKGNILERFSAQQFPDLHSELNLSSLELGDSALYFCASSAAGHLTFGSGTRLTVV.

The V gene is TRBV27, the J gene TRBJ1-2, with D perhaps TRBD1 (5 bases). CDR3 size: 11 residues. The germline V gene encodes CDR1 MNHEY and CDR2 SMNVEV (reference sequence). With 11 bases removed from V and 8 bases from J, the gap between germline ends came to 15 bases. CDR3 sequence: CAVGPRDGYTF. CDR3 bases: TGTGCCGTCGGACCGAGGGACGGCTACACCTTC.